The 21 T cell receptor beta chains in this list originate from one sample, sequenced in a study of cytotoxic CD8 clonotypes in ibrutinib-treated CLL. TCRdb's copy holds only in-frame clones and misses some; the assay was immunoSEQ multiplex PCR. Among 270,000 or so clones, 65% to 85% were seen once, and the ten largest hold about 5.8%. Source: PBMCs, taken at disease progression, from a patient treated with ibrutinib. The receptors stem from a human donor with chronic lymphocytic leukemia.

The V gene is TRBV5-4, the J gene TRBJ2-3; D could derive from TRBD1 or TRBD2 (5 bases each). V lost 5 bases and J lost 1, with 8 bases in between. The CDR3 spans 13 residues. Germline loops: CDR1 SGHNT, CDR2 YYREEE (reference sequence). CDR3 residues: CASRLGGTDTQYF. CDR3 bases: TGTGCCAGCAGACTAGGGGGCACAGATACGCAGTATTTT.

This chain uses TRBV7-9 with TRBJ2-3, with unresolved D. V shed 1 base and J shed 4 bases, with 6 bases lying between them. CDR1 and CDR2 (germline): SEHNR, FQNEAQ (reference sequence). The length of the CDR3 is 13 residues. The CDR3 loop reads CASSLEVSDTQYF. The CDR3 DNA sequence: TGTGCCAGCAGCTTAGAGGTGTCAGATACGCAGTATTTT.

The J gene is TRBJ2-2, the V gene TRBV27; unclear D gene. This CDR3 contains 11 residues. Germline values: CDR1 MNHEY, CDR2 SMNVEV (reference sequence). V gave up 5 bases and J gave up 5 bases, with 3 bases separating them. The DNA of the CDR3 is TGTGCCAGCAGTAATACCGGGGAGCTGTTTTTT. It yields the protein CASSNTGELFF.

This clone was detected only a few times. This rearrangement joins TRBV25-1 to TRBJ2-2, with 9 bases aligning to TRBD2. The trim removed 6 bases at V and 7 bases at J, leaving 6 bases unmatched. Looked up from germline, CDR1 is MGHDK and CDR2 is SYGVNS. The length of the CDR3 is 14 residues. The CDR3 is CASSLAGWNGELFF. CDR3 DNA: TGTGCCAGCAGCCTAGCGGGATGGAACGGGGAGCTGTTTTTT.

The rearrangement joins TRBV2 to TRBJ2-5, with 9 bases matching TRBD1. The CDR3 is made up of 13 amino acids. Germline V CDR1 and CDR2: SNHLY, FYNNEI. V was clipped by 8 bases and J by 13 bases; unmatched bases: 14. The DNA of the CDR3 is TGTGCCAGCCTATTACTGTGGGGACAGGGTGTGTACTTC. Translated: CASLLLWGQGVYF.

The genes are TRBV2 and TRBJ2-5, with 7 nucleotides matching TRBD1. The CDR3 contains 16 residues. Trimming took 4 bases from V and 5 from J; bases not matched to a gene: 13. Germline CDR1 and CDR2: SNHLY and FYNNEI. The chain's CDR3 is CASSVPNRGPRETQYF. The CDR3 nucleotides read TGTGCCAGCAGTGTGCCCAACAGGGGCCCCCGGGAGACCCAGTACTTC.

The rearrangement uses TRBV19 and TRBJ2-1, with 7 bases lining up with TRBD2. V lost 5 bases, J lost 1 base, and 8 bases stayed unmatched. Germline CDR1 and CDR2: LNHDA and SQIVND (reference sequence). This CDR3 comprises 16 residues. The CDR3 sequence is CASSPHGRGSYNEQFF. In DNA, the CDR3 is TGTGCCAGTAGTCCCCATGGGCGGGGGTCCTACAATGAGCAGTTCTTC.

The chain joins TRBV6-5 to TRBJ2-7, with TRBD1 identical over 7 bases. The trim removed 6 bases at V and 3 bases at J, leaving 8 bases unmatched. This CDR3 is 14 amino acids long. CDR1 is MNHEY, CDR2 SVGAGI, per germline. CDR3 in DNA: TGTGCCAGCAGGGAACAGGGGATGAACTACGAGCAGTACTTC. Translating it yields CASREQGMNYEQYF.

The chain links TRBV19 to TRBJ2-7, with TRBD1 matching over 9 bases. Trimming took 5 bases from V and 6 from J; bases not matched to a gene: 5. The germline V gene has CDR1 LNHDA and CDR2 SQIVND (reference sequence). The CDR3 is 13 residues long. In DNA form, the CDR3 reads TGTGCCAGTAGTCTAGGGACAGGGCGCGAGCAGTACTTC. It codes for CASSLGTGREQYF.

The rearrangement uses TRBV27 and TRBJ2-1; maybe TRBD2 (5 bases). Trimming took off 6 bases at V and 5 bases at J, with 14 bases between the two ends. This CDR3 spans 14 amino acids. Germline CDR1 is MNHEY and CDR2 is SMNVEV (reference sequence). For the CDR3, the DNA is TGTGCCAGCAGAACACTAGTTTTCAACAATGAGCAGTTCTTC. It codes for CASRTLVFNNEQFF.

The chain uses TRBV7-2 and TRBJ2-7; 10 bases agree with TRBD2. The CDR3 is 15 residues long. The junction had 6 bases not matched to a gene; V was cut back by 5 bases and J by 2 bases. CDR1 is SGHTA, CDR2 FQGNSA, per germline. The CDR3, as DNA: TGTGCCAGCAGCAGCCGGACTAGCGGAACCTACGAGCAGTACTTC. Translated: CASSSRTSGTYEQYF.

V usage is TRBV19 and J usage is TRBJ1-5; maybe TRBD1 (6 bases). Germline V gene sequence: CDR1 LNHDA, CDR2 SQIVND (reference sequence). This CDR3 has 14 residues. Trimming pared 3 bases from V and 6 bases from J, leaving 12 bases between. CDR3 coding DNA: TGTGCCAGTAGTATCCGGGGGCGCGGTCAGCCCCAGCATTTT. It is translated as CASSIRGRGQPQHF.

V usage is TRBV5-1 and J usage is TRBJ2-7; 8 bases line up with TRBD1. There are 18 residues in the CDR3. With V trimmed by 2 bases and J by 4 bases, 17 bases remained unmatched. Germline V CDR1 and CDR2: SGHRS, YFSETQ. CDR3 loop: CASSFRTGLGGDFYEQYF. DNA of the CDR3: TGCGCCAGCAGCTTTAGGACAGGGCTTGGCGGGGACTTTTACGAGCAGTACTTC.

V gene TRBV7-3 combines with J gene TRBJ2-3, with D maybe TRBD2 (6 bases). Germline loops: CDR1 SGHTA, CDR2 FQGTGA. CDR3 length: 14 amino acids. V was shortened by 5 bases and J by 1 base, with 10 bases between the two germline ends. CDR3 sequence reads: CASSPSARTDTQYF. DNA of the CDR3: TGTGCCAGCAGCCCTAGCGCTCGCACAGATACGCAGTATTTT. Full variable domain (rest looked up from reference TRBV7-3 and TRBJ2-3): GAGVSQTPSNKVTEKGKYVELRCDPISGHTALYWYRQSLGQGPEFLIYFQGTGAADDSGLPNDRFFAVRPEGSVSTLKIQRTERGDSAVYLCASSPSARTDTQYFGPGTRLTVL.

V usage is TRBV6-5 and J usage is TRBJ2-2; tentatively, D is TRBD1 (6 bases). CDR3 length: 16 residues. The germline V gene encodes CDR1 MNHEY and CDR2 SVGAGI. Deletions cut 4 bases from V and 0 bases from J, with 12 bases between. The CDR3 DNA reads TGTGCCAGCAGTTGGCGTGGGACAACGAACACCGGGGAGCTGTTTTTT. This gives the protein CASSWRGTTNTGELFF.

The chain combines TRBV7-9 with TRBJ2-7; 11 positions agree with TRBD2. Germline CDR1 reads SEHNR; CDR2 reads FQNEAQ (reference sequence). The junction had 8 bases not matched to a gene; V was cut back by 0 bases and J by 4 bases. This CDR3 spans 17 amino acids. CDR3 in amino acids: CASSLAALAGGPYEQYF. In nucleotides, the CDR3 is TGTGCCAGCAGCTTAGCTGCGCTAGCGGGAGGCCCATACGAGCAGTACTTC.

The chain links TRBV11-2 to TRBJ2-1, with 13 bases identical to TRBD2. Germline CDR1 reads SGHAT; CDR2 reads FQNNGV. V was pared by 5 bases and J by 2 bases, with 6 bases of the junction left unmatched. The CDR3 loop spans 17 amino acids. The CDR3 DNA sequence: TGTGCCAGCAGCCGAGGACTAGCGGGGGCCCCCTACAATGAGCAGTTCTTC. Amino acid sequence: CASSRGLAGAPYNEQFF.

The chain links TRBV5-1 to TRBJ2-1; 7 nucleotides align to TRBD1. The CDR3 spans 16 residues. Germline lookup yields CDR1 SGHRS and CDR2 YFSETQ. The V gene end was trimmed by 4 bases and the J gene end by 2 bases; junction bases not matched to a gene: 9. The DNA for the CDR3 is TGCGCCAGCAGCCCGACCGGGACAGTTACCTACAATGAGCAGTTCTTC. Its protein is CASSPTGTVTYNEQFF.

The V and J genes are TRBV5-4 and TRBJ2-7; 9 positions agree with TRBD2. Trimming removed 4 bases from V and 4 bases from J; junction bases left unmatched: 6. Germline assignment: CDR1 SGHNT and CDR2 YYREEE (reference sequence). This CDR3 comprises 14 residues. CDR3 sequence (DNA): TGTGCCAGCAGCCTAGGACTAGCGATGTACGAGCAGTACTTC. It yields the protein CASSLGLAMYEQYF.

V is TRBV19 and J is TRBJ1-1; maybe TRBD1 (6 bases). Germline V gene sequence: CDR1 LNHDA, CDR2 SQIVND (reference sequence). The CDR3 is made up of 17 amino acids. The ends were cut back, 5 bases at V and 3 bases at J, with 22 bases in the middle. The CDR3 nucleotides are TGTGCCAGTAGTCCGCCGCCCACAGGGTTGGTCGACACTGAAGCTTTCTTT. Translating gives CASSPPPTGLVDTEAFF.

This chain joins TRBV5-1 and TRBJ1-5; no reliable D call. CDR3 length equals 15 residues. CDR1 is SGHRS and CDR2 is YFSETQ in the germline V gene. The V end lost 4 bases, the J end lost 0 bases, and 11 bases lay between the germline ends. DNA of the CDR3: TGCGCCAGCAGCCCCGACGGATATAGCAATCAGCCCCAGCATTTT. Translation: CASSPDGYSNQPQHF.